These T cell receptor beta chains were read from a single sample in a study of shared clonotypes between healthy human individuals. This table comes from immunoSEQ multiplex PCR, and its TCRdb copy is limited to in-frame clones, with some not included. The sample holds a few million clones, around 95% seen once. The sample consisted of naive CD4+ T cells sorted from blood. The receptors shown here come from a man aged 18 to 29 in good health. Both conserved end residues are part of each CDR3. D genes are given only for firm matches. Some rows mark clone size as missing; the rest say once, few, many or name a class of expanded clone.

>-|TRBJ2-1|TRBV10-3|-
TGTGCCATCAAATGGGGAGGGGGAGAGCAGTTCTTC
CAIKWGGGEQFF
>-|TRBJ2-2|TRBV30|TRBD2
TGTGCCTGGAGTGTGCGGGGGGCTAGCGGGCGCACCGGGGAGCTGTTTTTT
CAWSVRGASGRTGELFF
>-|TRBJ2-3|TRBV7-9|-
TGTGCCAGCAGCCCAAGACAGGACACAGATACGCAGTATTTT
CASSPRQDTDTQYF
>-|TRBJ2-1|TRBV7-9|-
TGTGCCAGCAGCTTAGATGGGGCGGGGAGAGGTATCTTC
CASSLDGAGRGIF
>-|TRBJ2-5|TRBV2|TRBD1
TGTGCCAGCACCCGACAGGGCGGGGAGACCCAGTACTTC
CASTRQGGETQYF
>-|TRBJ2-3|TRBV5-1|-
TGCGCCAGCAGCTTGGAGGCAACCACAGATACGCAGTATTTT
CASSLEATTDTQYF
>once|TRBJ2-7|TRBV5-1|-
TGCGCCAGCAGCTTCGCTGGGGGACGCGAGCAGTACTTC
CASSFAGGREQYF
>once|TRBJ2-1|TRBV5-1|TRBD1
TGCGCCAGCAGCTCCGGGACAGGGGCAGGAAACAATGAGCAGTTCTTC
CASSSGTGAGNNEQFF
>-|TRBJ2-7|TRBV7-2|TRBD2
TGTGCCAGCAGCTTAGACGGCGGGAGGGCCCCTTACGAGCAGTACTTC
CASSLDGGRAPYEQYF
>once|TRBJ2-3|TRBV19|-
TGTGCCAGTAGTGCGCGCCCTAGTCGGAGCACAGATACGCAGTATTTT
CASSARPSRSTDTQYF
>-|TRBJ1-4|TRBV11-2|-
TGTGCCAGCAGCTGGGCCCCGGGGGAAAAACTGTTTTTT
CASSWAPGEKLFF
>-|TRBJ2-1|TRBV7-2|TRBD1
TGTGCCAGCAGCTGGGGACAGGGTCTAGGGCAGTTCTTC
CASSWGQGLGQFF
>-|TRBJ2-3|TRBV4-1|TRBD2
TGCGCCAGCAGCTCCCGCCGGGGGGGAACAGATACGCAGTATTTT
CASSSRRGGTDTQYF
>-|TRBJ2-1|TRBV5-6|-
TGTGCCAGCTTGGTCAGCGGGCACAATGAGCAGTTCTTC
CASLVSGHNEQFF
>few|TRBJ1-1|TRBV10-3|-
TGTGCCATCAGTGAGACAGGAGAAGTGGCTTTCTTT
CAISETGEVAFF
>-|TRBJ1-3|TRBV5-6|-
TGTGCCAGCAGCCGGGTAGGGACGCCAATAATTTCTGGAAACACCATATATTTT
CASSRVGTPIISGNTIYF
>-|TRBJ2-2|TRBV11-3|TRBD2
TGTGCCAGCAGCGCTACTAGCGGGGGGACCGGGGAGCTGTTTTTT
CASSATSGGTGELFF
>-|TRBJ1-5|TRBV4-1|-
TGCGCCAGCAGCCAAGGAAGTCAAAACAACGGTCAGCCCCAGCATTTT
CASSQGSQNNGQPQHF
>-|TRBJ1-4|TRBV4-1|-
TGCGCCAGCAGCCAAGTATCGGGGCCATCTAATGAAAAACTGTTTTTT
CASSQVSGPSNEKLFF
>-|TRBJ1-5|TRBV28|-
TGTGCCAGCAGTCCGCCGGACTTTAGCAATCAGCCCCAGCATTTT
CASSPPDFSNQPQHF
>-|TRBJ1-1|TRBV30|TRBD1
TGTGCCTGGACTTTCCGGGACAGGGACACTGAAGCTTTCTTT
CAWTFRDRDTEAFF
>-|TRBJ2-1|TRBV7-2|TRBD2
TGTGCCAGCAGCCCCGGGACTAGTCTGAATGAGCAGTTCTTC
CASSPGTSLNEQFF
>-|TRBJ2-5|TRBV28|-
TGTGCCAGCAGGTATAATTGGGAGACCCAGTACTTC
CASRYNWETQYF
>-|TRBJ1-6|TRBV18|TRBD1
TGTGCCAGCTCTGCAAGGGGGACAGATAATTCACCCCTCCACTTT
CASSARGTDNSPLHF
>-|TRBJ1-2|TRBV9|-
TGTGCCAGCAGCGAAGGCGGGACTAACTATGGCTACACCTTC
CASSEGGTNYGYTF
>-|TRBJ2-2|TRBV10-1|TRBD2
TGCGCCAGCAGTGAGTCCCTGACTAGCGGGAGTCGAACCGGGGAGCTGTTTTTT
CASSESLTSGSRTGELFF
>-|TRBJ2-7|TRBV9|TRBD2
TGTGCCAGCAGCGTAGGTCCCACTAGCGGGGGTGACGAGCAGTACTTC
CASSVGPTSGGDEQYF
>-|TRBJ2-3|TRBV29-1|TRBD2
TGCAGCGTTGAAGCGGGGGGTACAGATACGCAGTATTTT
CSVEAGGTDTQYF
>-|TRBJ2-5|TRBV9|TRBD1
TGTGCCAGCAGCGTAGACAGGGGATTCGTGGAGACCCAGTACTTC
CASSVDRGFVETQYF
>-|TRBJ1-1|TRBV7-8|TRBD1
TGTGCCAGCAGCTTAGAAGGGGGACAGGTCAACACTGAAGCTTTCTTT
CASSLEGGQVNTEAFF
>-|TRBJ2-3|TRBV30|TRBD2
TGTGCCTACCTACTAGCGGGGGGGAAGGATACGCAGTATTTT
CAYLLAGGKDTQYF
>-|TRBJ2-7|TRBV7-2|-
TGTGCCAGCAGCTTAGTATCCTCCGGTTTTCAGTACTTC
CASSLVSSGFQYF
>once|TRBJ1-2|TRBV5-4|-
TGTGCCAGCAGCACGTCATTGGGTGGGCCCTATGGCTACACCTTC
CASSTSLGGPYGYTF
>-|TRBJ2-3|TRBV11-3|TRBD1
TGTGCCAGCAGCCACGGGACAGGGATTACAGATACGCAGTATTTT
CASSHGTGITDTQYF
>-|TRBJ2-5|TRBV9|TRBD2
TGTGCCAGCAGCGGGGAGGGGCGGTTTTGGGAGACCCAGTACTTC
CASSGEGRFWETQYF
>-|TRBJ1-6|TRBV5-6|-
TGTGCCAGCAGCTTGGCTCAGGGTAGTAATTCACCCCTCCACTTT
CASSLAQGSNSPLHF
>-|TRBJ1-6|TRBV18|TRBD1
TGTGCCAGCTCAGCCGACAGGGGTTATTCACCCCTCCACTTT
CASSADRGYSPLHF
>-|TRBJ2-1|TRBV30|TRBD2
TGTGCCTGGAGTGTAAGATCTAGCGGTTCCTACAATGAGCAGTTCTTC
CAWSVRSSGSYNEQFF
>-|TRBJ1-3|TRBV19|-
TGTGCCAGTAGGACGACAGGCGAGAGCTCTGGAAACACCATATATTTT
CASRTTGESSGNTIYF
>once|TRBJ2-7|TRBV6-1|TRBD1
TGTGCCAGCAGTACCGCGGACAGGGGATACGAGCAGTACTTC
CASSTADRGYEQYF
>-|TRBJ2-3|TRBV25-1|-
TGTGCCAGCAGTGGGGGTTTGAGCACAGATACGCAGTATTTT
CASSGGLSTDTQYF
>-|TRBJ2-1|TRBV4-1|-
TGCGCCAGCAGCCAAGTGGTCGCCGTTGGCTCCTACAATGAGCAGTTCTTC
CASSQVVAVGSYNEQFF
>-|TRBJ1-4|TRBV21-1|-
TGTGCCAGCAGGATACAGGGAGAGGAGGAAAAACTGTTTTTT
CASRIQGEEEKLFF
>-|TRBJ2-6|TRBV19|-
TGTGCCAGTCGAGACGGGGGGCTGCCTGGGGCCAACGTCCTGACTTTC
CASRDGGLPGANVLTF
>-|TRBJ2-7|TRBV9|-
TGTGCCAGCAGCGCGAGGGACAAGACGACCGAGCAGTACTTC
CASSARDKTTEQYF
>-|TRBJ1-1|TRBV10-3|TRBD1
TGTGCCATCAGTGAGTCGGGACAGGGGGTATCATTCACTGAAGCTTTCTTT
CAISESGQGVSFTEAFF